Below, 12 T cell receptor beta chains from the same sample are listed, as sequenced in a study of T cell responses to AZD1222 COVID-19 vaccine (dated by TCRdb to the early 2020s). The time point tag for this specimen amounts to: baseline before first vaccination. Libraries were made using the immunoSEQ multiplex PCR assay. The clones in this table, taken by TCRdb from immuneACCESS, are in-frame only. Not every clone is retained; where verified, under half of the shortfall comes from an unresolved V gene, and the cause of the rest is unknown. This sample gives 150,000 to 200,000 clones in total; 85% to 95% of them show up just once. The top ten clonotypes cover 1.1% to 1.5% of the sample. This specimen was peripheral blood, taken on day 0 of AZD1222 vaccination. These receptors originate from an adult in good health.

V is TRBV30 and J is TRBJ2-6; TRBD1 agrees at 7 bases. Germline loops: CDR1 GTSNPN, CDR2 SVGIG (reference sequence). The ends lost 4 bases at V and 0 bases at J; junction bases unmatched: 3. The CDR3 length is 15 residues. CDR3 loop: CAWIRTGSGANVLTF. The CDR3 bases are TGTGCCTGGATTCGGACAGGCTCTGGGGCCAACGTCCTGACTTTC.

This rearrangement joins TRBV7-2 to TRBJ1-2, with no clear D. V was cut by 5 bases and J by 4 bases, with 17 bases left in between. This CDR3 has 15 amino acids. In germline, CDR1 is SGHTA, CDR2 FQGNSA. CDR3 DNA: TGTGCCAGCAGCCCATCGGGCCCCACCCCCTATGGCTACACCTTC. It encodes CASSPSGPTPYGYTF.

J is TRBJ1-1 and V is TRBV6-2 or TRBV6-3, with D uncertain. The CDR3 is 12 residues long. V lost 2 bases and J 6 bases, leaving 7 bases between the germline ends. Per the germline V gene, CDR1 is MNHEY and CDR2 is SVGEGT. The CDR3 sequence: CASSYNFAEAFF. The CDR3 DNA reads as TGTGCCAGCAGTTACAACTTCGCTGAAGCTTTCTTT.

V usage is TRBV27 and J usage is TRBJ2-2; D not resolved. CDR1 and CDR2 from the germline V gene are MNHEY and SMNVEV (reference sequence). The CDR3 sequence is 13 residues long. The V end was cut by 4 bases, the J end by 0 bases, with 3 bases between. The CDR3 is CASSYTNTGELFF. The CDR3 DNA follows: TGTGCCAGCAGTTATACGAACACCGGGGAGCTGTTTTTT.

As DNA, the CDR3 is TGCGCCAGCAGCGACCGACAGGGGGCTGCCTACAATGAGCAGTTCTTC. It translates to CASSDRQGAAYNEQFF. The rearrangement links TRBV10-1 to TRBJ2-1; 10 nucleotides agree with TRBD1. Losses at the gene ends were 6 bases for V and 2 bases for J; bases not matched to a gene: 7. CDR3 length: 16 amino acids. Germline V gene sequence: CDR1 WNHNN, CDR2 SYGVQD (reference sequence).

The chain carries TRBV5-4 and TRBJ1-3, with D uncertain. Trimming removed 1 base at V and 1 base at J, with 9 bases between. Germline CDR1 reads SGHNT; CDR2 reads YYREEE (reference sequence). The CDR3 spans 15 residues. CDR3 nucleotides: TGTGCCAGCAGCTTGATGTCAGCTTCTGGAAACACCATATATTTT. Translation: CASSLMSASGNTIYF.

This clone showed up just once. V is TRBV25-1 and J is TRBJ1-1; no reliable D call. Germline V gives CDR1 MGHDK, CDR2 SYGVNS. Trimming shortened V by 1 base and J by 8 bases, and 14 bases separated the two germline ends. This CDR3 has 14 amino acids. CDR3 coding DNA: TGTGCCAGCAGTGAATCGGGAGACATGAGGGAAGCTTTCTTT. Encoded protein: CASSESGDMREAFF.

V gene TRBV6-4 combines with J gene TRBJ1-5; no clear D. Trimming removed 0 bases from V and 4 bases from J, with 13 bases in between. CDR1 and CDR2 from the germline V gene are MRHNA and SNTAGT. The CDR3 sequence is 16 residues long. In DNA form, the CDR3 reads TGTGCCAGCAGTGACTCGAAAAGGCAAGCGAATCAGCCCCAGCATTTT. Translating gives CASSDSKRQANQPQHF.

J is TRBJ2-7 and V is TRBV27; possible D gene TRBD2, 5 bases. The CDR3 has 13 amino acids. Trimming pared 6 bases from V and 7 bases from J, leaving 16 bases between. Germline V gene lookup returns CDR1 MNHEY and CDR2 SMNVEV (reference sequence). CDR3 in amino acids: CASRPGEGLEQYF. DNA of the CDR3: TGTGCCAGCAGACCCGGGGAAGGTCTAGAGCAGTACTTC.

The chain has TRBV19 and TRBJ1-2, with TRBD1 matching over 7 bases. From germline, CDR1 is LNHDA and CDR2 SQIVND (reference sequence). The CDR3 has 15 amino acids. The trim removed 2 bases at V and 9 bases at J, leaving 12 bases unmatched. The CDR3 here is CASSITRQGAVSYTF. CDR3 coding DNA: TGTGCCAGTAGTATAACGAGACAGGGTGCTGTAAGCTACACCTTC.

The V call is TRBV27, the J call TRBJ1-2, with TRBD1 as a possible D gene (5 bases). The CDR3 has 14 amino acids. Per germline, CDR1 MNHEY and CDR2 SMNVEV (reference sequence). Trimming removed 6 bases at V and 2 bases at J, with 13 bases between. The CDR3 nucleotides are TGTGCCAGCAGGGGAGGGGCCACCAACTATGGCTACACCTTC. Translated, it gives CASRGGATNYGYTF.

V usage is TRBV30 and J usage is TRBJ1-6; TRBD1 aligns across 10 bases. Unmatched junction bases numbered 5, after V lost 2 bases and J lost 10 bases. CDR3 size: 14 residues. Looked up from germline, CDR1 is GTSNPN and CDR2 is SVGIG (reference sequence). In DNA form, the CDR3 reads TGTGCCTGGAGTTCCGGGACAGGGGCATCACCCCTCCACTTT. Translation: CAWSSGTGASPLHF.